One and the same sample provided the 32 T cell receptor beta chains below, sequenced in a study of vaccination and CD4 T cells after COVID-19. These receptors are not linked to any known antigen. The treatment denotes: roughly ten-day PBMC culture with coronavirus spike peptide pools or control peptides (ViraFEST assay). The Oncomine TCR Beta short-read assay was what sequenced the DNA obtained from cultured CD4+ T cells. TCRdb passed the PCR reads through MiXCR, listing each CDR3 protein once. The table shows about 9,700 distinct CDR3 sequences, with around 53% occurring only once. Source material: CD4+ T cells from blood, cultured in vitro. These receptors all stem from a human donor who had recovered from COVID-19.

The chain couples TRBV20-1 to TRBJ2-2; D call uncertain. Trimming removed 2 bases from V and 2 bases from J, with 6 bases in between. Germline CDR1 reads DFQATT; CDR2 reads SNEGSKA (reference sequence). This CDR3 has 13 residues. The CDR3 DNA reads TGCAGTGCTAGAAGACAAAACACCGGGGAGCTGTTTTTT. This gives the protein CSARRQNTGELFF.

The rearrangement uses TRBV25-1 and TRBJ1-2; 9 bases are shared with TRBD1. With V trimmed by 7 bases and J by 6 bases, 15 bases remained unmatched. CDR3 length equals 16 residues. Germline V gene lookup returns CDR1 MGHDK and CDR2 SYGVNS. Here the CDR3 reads CASNGADRGVVDGYTF. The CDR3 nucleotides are TGTGCCAGCAATGGGGCGGACAGGGGAGTCGTGGATGGCTACACCTTC.

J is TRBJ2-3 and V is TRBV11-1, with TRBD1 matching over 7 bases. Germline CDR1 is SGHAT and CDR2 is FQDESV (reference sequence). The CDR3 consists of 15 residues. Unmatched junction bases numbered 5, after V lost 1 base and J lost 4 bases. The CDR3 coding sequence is TGTGCCAGCAGCTTAGGACAGGGTGCGGCAGATACGCAGTATTTT. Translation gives CASSLGQGAADTQYF. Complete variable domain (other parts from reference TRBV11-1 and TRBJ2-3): EAEVAQSPRYKITEKSQAVAFWCDPISGHATLYWYRQILGQGPELLVQFQDESVVDDSQLPKDRFSAERLKGVDSTLKIQPAELGDSAMYLCASSLGQGAADTQYFGPGTRLTVL.

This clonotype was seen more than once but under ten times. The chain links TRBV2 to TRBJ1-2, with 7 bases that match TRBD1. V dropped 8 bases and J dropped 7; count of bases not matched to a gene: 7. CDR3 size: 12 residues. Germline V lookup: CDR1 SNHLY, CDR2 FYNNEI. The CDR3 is CASERQGVGYTF. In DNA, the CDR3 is TGTGCCAGCGAACGACAGGGAGTTGGCTACACCTTC.

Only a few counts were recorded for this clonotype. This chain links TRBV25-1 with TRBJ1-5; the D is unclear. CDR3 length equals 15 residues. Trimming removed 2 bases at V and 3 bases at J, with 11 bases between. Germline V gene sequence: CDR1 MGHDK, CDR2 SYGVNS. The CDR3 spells CASSEGSISNQPQHF. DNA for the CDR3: TGTGCCAGCAGTGAAGGGAGCATATCCAATCAGCCCCAGCATTTT.

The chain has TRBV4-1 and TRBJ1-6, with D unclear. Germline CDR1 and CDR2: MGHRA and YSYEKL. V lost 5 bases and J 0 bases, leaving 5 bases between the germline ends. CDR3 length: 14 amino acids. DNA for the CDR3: TGCGCCAGCAGCGGTCTCTCCTATAATTCACCCCTCCACTTT. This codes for CASSGLSYNSPLHF.

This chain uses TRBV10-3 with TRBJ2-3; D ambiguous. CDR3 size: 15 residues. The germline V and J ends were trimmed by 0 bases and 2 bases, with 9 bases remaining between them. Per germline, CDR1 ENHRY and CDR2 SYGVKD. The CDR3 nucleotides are TGTGCCATCAGTGAGTCTACTATCTACACAGATACGCAGTATTTT. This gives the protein CAISESTIYTDTQYF.

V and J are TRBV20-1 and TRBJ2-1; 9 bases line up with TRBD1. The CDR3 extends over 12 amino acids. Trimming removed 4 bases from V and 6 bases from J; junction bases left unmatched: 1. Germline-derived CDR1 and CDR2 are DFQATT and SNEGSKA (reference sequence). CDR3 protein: CSATDRGNEQFF. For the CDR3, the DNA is TGCAGTGCTACGGACAGGGGCAATGAGCAGTTCTTC.

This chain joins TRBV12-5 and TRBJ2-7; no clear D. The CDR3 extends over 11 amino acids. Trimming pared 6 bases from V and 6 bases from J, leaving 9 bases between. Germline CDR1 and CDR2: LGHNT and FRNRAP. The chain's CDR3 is CASGTDGEQYF. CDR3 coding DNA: TGTGCTAGTGGCACGGACGGCGAGCAGTACTTC.

CDR3 residues: CSVFTRTEAFF. In nucleotides, the CDR3 is TGCAGCGTCTTCACCCGAACTGAAGCTTTCTTT. The chain combines TRBV29-1 with TRBJ1-1; D uncertain. The germline V gene encodes CDR1 SQVTM and CDR2 ANQGSEA. The CDR3 loop spans 11 amino acids. Deletions cut 6 bases from V and 5 bases from J, with 10 bases between.

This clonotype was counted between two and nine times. CDR3 bases: TGCAGTGCTCCAGGTAGAGGAAAACTGTTTTTT. As protein: CSAPGRGKLFF. V is TRBV20-1 and J is TRBJ1-4; D gene ambiguous. The CDR3 is 11 residues long. Germline CDR1 DFQATT, CDR2 SNEGSKA (reference sequence). The V end was cut by 5 bases, the J end by 10 bases, with 11 bases between.

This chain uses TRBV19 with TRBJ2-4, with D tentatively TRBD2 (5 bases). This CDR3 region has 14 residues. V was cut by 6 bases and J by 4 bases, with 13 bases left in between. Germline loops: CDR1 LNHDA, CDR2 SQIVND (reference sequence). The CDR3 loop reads CASSQEVQKNIQYF. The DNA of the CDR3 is TGTGCCAGTAGCCAGGAGGTCCAAAAAAACATTCAGTACTTC.

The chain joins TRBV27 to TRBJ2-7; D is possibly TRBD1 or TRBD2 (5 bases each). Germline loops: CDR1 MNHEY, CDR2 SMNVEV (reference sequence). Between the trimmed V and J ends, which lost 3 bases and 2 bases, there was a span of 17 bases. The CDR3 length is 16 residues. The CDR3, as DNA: TGTGCCAGCAGTTTCCCGAGATCCGGGACGCCCTACGAGCAGTACTTC. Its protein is CASSFPRSGTPYEQYF.

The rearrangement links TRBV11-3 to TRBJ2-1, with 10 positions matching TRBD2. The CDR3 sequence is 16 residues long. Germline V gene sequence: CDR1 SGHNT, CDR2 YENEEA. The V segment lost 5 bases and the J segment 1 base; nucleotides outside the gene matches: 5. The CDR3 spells CASSGRLAGSYNEQFF. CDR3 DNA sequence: TGTGCCAGCAGCGGAAGACTAGCGGGTTCCTACAATGAGCAGTTCTTC.

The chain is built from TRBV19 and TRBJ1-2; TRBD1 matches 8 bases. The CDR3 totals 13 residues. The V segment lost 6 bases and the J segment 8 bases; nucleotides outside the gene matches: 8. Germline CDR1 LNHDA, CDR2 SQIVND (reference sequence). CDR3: CASSLQGAKGYTF. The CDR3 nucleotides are TGTGCCAGTAGCCTTCAGGGGGCCAAGGGCTACACCTTC.

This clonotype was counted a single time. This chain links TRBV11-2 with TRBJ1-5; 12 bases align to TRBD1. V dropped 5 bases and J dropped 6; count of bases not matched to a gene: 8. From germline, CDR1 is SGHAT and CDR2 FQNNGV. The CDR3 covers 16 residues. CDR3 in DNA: TGTGCCAGCAGCCGGTCCGGGACAGGGGGCGGTCAGCCCCAGCATTTT. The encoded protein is CASSRSGTGGGQPQHF.

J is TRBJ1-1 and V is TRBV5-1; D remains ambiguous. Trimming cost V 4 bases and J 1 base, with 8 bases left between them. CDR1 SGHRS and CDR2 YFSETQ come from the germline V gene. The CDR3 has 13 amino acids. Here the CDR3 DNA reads TGCGCCAGCAGCGGATCAGGGAACACTGAAGCTTTCTTT. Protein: CASSGSGNTEAFF.

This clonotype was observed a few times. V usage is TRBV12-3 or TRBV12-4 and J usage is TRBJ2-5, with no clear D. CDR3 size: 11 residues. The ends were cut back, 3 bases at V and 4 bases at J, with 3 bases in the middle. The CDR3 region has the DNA TGTGCCAGCAGTTTTTCAGAGACCCAGTACTTC. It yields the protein CASSFSETQYF.

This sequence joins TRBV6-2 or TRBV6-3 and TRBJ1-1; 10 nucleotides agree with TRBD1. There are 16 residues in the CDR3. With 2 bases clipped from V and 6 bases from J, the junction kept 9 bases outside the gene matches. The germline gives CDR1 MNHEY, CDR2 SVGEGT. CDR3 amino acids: CASSYDRGLYSPEAFF. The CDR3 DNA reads TGTGCCAGCAGTTACGACAGGGGGCTTTATAGCCCTGAAGCTTTCTTT.

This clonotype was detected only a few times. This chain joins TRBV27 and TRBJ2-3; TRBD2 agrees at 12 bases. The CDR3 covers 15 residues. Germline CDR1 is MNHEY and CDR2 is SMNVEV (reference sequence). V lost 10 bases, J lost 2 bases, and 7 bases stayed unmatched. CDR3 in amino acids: CATLPSGRATDTQYF. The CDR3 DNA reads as TGTGCCACCCTCCCTAGCGGGAGGGCCACAGATACGCAGTATTTT.

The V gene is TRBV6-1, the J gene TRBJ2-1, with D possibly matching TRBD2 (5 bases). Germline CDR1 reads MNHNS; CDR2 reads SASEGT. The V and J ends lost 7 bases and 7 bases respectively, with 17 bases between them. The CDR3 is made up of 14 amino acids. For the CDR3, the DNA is TGTGCCAGCATCCAGGACTCGCCGGATAATGAGCAGTTCTTC. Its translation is CASIQDSPDNEQFF.

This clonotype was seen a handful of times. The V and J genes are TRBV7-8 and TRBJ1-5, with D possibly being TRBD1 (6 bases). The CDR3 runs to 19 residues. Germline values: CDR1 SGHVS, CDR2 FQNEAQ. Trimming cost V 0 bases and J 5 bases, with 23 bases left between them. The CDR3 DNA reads TGTGCCAGCAGCTTAGCAATACGAGGACAGTACCGTTTCGATCAGCCCCAGCATTTT. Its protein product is CASSLAIRGQYRFDQPQHF.

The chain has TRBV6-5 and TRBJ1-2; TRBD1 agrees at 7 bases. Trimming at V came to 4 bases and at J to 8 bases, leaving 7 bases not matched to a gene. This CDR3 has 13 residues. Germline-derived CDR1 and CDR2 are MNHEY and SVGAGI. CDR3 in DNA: TGTGCCAGCAGTTTAGGGGGCGCTTGGGGCTACACCTTC. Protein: CASSLGGAWGYTF.

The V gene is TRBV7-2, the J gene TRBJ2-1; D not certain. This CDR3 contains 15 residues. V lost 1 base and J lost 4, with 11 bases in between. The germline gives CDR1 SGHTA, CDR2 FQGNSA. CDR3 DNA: TGTGCCAGCAGCTTAGGGGCGACCACATACAATGAGCAGTTCTTC. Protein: CASSLGATTYNEQFF.

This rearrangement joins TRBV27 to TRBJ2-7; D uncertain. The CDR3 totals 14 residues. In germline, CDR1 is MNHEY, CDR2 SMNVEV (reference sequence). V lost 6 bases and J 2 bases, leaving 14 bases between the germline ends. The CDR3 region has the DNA TGTGCCAGCAGCTTAGATCACGGTCCCTACGAGCAGTACTTC. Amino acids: CASSLDHGPYEQYF.

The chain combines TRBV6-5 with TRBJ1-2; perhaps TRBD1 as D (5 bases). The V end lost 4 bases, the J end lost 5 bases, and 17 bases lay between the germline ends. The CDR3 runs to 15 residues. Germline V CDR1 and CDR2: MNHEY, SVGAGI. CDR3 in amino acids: CASSSLNRDGYGYTF. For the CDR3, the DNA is TGTGCCAGCAGTTCCCTAAACCGGGACGGATATGGCTACACCTTC.

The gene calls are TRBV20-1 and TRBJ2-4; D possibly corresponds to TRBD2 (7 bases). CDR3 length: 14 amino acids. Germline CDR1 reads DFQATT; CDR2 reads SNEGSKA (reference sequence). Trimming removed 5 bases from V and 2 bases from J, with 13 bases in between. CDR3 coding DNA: TGCAGTGCTGCCAGGGGAGGGTCCAAAAACATTCAGTACTTC. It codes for CSAARGGSKNIQYF.

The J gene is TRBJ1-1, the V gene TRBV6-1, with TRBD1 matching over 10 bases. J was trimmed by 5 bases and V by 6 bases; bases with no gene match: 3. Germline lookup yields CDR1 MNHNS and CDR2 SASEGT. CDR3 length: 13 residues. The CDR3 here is CASRRQGATEAFF. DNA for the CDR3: TGTGCCAGCAGGAGACAGGGGGCTACTGAAGCTTTCTTT.

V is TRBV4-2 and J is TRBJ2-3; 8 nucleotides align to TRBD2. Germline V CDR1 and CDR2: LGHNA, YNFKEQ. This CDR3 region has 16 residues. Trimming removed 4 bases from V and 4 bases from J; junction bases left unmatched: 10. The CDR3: CASSRETSVPPDTQYF. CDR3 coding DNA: TGTGCCAGCAGCCGAGAGACTAGCGTTCCCCCAGATACGCAGTATTTT.

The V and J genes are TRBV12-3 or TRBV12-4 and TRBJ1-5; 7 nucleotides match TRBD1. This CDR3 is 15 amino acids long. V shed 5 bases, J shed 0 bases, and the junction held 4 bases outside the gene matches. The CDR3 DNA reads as TGTGCCAGCAGTCCGGGACAGCATAGCAATCAGCCCCAGCATTTT. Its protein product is CASSPGQHSNQPQHF.

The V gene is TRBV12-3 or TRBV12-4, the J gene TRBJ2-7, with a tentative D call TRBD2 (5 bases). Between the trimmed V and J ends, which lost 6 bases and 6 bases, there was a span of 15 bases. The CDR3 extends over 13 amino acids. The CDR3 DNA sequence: TGTGCCAGCAGCCTGAGCGGACGTTTCGAGCAGTACTTC. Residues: CASSLSGRFEQYF.

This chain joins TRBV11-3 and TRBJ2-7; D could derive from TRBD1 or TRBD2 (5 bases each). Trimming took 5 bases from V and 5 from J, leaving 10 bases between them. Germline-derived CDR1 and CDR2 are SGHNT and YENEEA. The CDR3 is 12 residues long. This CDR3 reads CASSASRDEQYF. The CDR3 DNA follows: TGTGCCAGCAGCGCTAGCAGGGACGAGCAGTACTTC.